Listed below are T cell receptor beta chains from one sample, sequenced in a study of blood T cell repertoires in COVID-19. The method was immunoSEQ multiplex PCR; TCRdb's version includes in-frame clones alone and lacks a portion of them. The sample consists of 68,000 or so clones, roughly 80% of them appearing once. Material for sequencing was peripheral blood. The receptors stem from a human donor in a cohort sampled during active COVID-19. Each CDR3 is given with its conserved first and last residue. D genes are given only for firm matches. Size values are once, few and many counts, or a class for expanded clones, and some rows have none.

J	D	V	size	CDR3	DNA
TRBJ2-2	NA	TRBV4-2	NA	CASSLRDQGTGELFF	TGTGCCAGCAGCCTCAGGGACCAGGGGACCGGGGAGCTGTTTTTT
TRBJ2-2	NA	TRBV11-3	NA	CASSLEATGELFF	TGTGCCAGCAGCTTAGAAGCCACCGGGGAGCTGTTTTTT
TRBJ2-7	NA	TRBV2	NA	CASRGAAYEQYF	TGTGCCAGCAGAGGGGCAGCCTACGAGCAGTACTTC
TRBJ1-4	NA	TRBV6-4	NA	CASSPGRVSGGREKLFF	TGTGCCAGCAGCCCTGGAAGGGTCTCGGGCGGGAGAGAAAAACTGTTTTTT
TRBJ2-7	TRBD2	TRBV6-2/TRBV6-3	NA	CASSVAGPYEQYF	TGTGCCAGCAGTGTAGCGGGACCCTACGAGCAGTACTTC
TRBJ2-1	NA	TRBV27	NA	CASSLSSYNEQFF	TGTGCCAGCAGTCTCTCCTCCTACAATGAGCAGTTCTTC
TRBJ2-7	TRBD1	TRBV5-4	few	CASSGGQGAWEQYF	TGTGCCAGCAGTGGCGGACAGGGGGCATGGGAGCAGTACTTC
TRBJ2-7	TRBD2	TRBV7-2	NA	CASSTASGSDSYEQYF	TGTGCCAGCAGCACCGCTAGCGGGAGCGATTCCTACGAGCAGTACTTC
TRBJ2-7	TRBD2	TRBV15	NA	CATSRGLAMSSYEQYF	TGTGCCACCAGCAGAGGACTAGCGATGAGCTCCTACGAGCAGTACTTC
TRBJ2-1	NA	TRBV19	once	CASREDGGPYNEQFF	TGTGCCAGTAGGGAGGACGGGGGACCTTACAATGAGCAGTTCTTC
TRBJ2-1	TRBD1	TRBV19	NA	CASSRRGTGGLHEQFF	TGTGCCAGTAGCCGTCGTGGGACAGGGGGCTTGCATGAGCAGTTCTTC
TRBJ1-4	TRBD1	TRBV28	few	CASSSSQGGSEKLFF	TGTGCCAGCAGTTCCAGCCAGGGGGGTAGTGAAAAACTGTTTTTT
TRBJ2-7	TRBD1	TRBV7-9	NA	CASSLGRQGWGSEQYF	TGTGCCAGCAGCTTAGGAAGACAGGGCTGGGGCTCCGAGCAGTACTTC
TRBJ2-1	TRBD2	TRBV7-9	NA	CASSSHGLADNEQFF	TGTGCCAGCAGTTCCCATGGACTAGCTGACAATGAGCAGTTCTTC
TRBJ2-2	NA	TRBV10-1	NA	CASSPGQTNTGELFF	TGCGCCAGCAGTCCGGGACAAACGAACACCGGGGAGCTGTTTTTT
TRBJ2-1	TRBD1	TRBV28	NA	CAILQGNSYNEQFF	TGTGCCATCTTACAGGGGAACTCCTACAATGAGCAGTTCTTC
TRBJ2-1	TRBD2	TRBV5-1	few	CASSVNFGTSGINEQFF	TGCGCCAGCAGCGTCAATTTCGGGACTAGCGGGATCAATGAGCAGTTCTTC
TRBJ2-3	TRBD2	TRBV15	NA	CATSRVLGLAPDTQYF	TGTGCCACCAGCAGGGTATTGGGACTAGCGCCAGATACGCAGTATTTT
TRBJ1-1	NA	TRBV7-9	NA	CASSLASEIGAFF	TGTGCCAGCAGCTTAGCCTCAGAAATTGGAGCTTTCTTT
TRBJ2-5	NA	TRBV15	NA	CATSRNGGETQYF	TGTGCCACCAGCAGAAACGGAGGAGAGACCCAGTACTTC
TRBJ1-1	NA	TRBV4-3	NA	CASSQPGNTEAFF	TGCGCCAGCAGCCAACCAGGTAACACTGAAGCTTTCTTT
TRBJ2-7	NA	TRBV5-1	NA	CASSSGHPYEQYF	TGCGCCAGCAGCTCGGGACACCCCTACGAGCAGTACTTC